This record covers a single T cell receptor (beta chain). Its specificity is not known. V lost 4 bases to trimming and J lost 2 bases, with 8 bases between them. CDR1 and CDR2 (germline): SGHDN, FVKESK. The CDR3 length is 13 residues. This specimen belongs to a study of CD8+ T cells in alopecia areata. Study at large: For the treated group, dosing was oral tofacitinib at 5 to 10 mg twice daily. Study-wide results and limits: Tissue-resident alphabeta T cells belonging to normal skin likewise get sequenced within scalp specimens.

cDNA prepared by RNA extraction and subsequent reverse transcription served as the template for sequencing. TCRdb's copy holds only in-frame clones and misses some; the assay was immunoSEQ multiplex PCR. The table has some 240,000 clones, 50% to 60% seen once; the top ten hold roughly 0.47%. Sequencing used CD4+ T cells sorted from blood, obtained at week 0. The sequence derives from a human donor with alopecia areata. The rearrangement links TRBV14 to TRBJ1-2, with a weak D call TRBD1 (5 bases). As DNA, the CDR3 is TGTGCCAGCAGCCCCGACAGAAACTATGGCTACACCTTC. Its protein is CASSPDRNYGYTF.